The text below deals with one T cell receptor beta chain. The CDR3 has 14 amino acids. V shed 5 bases and J shed 2 bases, with 12 bases lying between them. The germline gives CDR1 SEHNR, CDR2 FQNEAQ (reference sequence). These data come from a study of blood T cell repertoires in COVID-19. Study-level background: Acute and convalescent COVID-19 samples came from the United States, Italy and Spain.

Method: immunoSEQ multiplex PCR; TCRdb's copy keeps in-frame clones and lacks some. This sample has over 200,000 clones, with 81% found just once. Cohorts were based on clinical histories the participants reported. Two negative PCRs, clearance, or symptom resolution characterized the recovered Cohort 3 donors. V and J are TRBV7-9 and TRBJ1-1; a weak D match, TRBD1 (6 bases). The sequence was collected from a middle-aged man who had recovered from COVID-19. The sample comprised PBMCs or T cells enriched from blood (not recorded which). CDR3 in amino acids: CASSPGQLNTEAFF. CDR3 nucleotides: TGTGCCAGCAGCCCGGGACAACTTAACACTGAAGCTTTCTTT.